The 9 T cell receptor beta chains listed next were all sequenced from one sample in a study of T cell repertoires in cytomegalovirus infection. What these receptors recognize is not known. Via MiXCR, TCRdb re-called the reads, giving one row per CDR3 protein. The data show roughly 990,000 distinct CDR3 sequences, about a third seen once. Sample: cultured CD8+ T cells from PBMCs, taken from culture after CMV antigen stimulation. These receptors were obtained from a human donor in good health (CMV status not recorded). Some clones in this sample may be carry-over from other donors' samples.

This clonotype was seen more than once but under ten times. The V gene is TRBV10-3, the J gene TRBJ1-2, with D possibly TRBD1 on 5 matching bases. CDR1 and CDR2 from the germline V gene are ENHRY and SYGVKD. The germline V and J ends were trimmed by 7 bases and 4 bases, with 7 bases remaining between them. This CDR3 is 11 amino acids long. The CDR3 sequence is CAIKGFYGYTF. In nucleotides, the CDR3 is TGTGCCATCAAGGGGTTCTATGGCTACACCTTC.

The sample holds a few counts of this clonotype. V usage is TRBV27 and J usage is TRBJ1-2, with 7 bases aligning to TRBD1. J lost 4 bases, V lost 5 bases, and 10 bases had no gene match. The V gene's germline CDR1 is MNHEY and CDR2 SMNVEV (reference sequence). The CDR3 length is 15 residues. As DNA, the CDR3 is TGTGCCAGCAGTCCACGGACAGGCTTCGGCTATGGCTACACCTTC. It translates to CASSPRTGFGYGYTF.

This clonotype turned up a few times. The chain uses TRBV27 and TRBJ1-5; D uncertain. The CDR3 is 16 amino acids. The germline V gene has CDR1 MNHEY and CDR2 SMNVEV (reference sequence). V lost 6 bases and J 0 bases, leaving 15 bases between the germline ends. CDR3 DNA sequence: TGTGCCAGCAGCCCAAGGACTTCTCTTAGCAATCAGCCCCAGCATTTT. Translating gives CASSPRTSLSNQPQHF.

The chain joins TRBV6-5 to TRBJ1-2; 9 nucleotides align to TRBD1. CDR1 is MNHEY, CDR2 SVGAGI, per germline. Unmatched junction bases numbered 12, after V lost 2 bases and J lost 8 bases. This CDR3 has 16 amino acids. The CDR3 coding sequence is TGTGCCAGCAGTTACCTCATCACAGGGGGCCTGTGGGGCTACACCTTC. It translates to CASSYLITGGLWGYTF.

This clonotype was detected a few times. The chain carries TRBV19 and TRBJ1-5; D not certain. This CDR3 region has 13 residues. Trimming left V 4 bases short and J 5 bases short, with 9 bases between. Germline CDR1 and CDR2: LNHDA and SQIVND (reference sequence). DNA of the CDR3: TGTGCCAGTAGTACTCGGTGGCATCAGCCCCAGCATTTT. Its protein product is CASSTRWHQPQHF. The variable domain in full, with the rest retrieved from reference TRBV19 and TRBJ1-5, is DGGITQSPKYLFRKEGQNVTLSCEQNLNHDAMYWYRQDPGQGLRLIYYSQIVNDFQKGDIAEGYSVSREKKESFPLTVTSAQKNPTAFYLCASSTRWHQPQHFGDGTRLSIL.

J is TRBJ2-5 and V is TRBV6-6, with TRBD2 identical over 7 bases. The germline CDR1 and CDR2 sequences are MNHNY and SVGAGI (reference sequence). V was pared by 2 bases and J by 4 bases, with 4 bases of the junction left unmatched. The CDR3 contains 14 residues. The CDR3 sequence is CASSYGGGGETQYF. CDR3 in DNA: TGTGCCAGCAGTTACGGCGGCGGGGGAGAGACCCAGTACTTC.

The gene calls are TRBV4-3 and TRBJ1-1; D call uncertain. The CDR3 totals 14 residues. With 0 bases removed from V and 2 bases from J, the gap between germline ends came to 7 bases. Germline V CDR1 and CDR2: LGHNA, YSLEER. CDR3 residues: CASSQDPENTEAFF. In DNA form, the CDR3 reads TGCGCCAGCAGCCAAGACCCGGAAAACACTGAAGCTTTCTTT.

The rearrangement joins TRBV20-1 to TRBJ2-1; possible D gene TRBD1, 6 bases. The CDR3 contains 14 residues. Per the germline V gene, CDR1 is DFQATT and CDR2 is SNEGSKA (reference sequence). Trimming pared 6 bases from V and 0 bases from J, leaving 12 bases between. The CDR3 nucleotides are TGCAGTGCGCTGGGGGCGACCTCCTACAATGAGCAGTTCTTC. Translating gives CSALGATSYNEQFF.

The chain links TRBV19 to TRBJ1-2, with 7 bases fitting TRBD1. This CDR3 spans 12 amino acids. The trim removed 8 bases at V and 4 bases at J, leaving 4 bases unmatched. The germline V gene has CDR1 LNHDA and CDR2 SQIVND (reference sequence). The CDR3 nucleotides are TGTGCCAGTTCCGACAGGGCCTATGGCTACACCTTC. Residues: CASSDRAYGYTF.